The 29 T cell receptor beta chains given below trace back to one sample, sequenced in a study of CD8 T cells in Susac syndrome. RNA was extracted with the RNeasy kit, and a quantity of about 0.45 to 1 ug was reverse transcribed using random hexamers. TCRdb itself ran the immunoSEQ multiplex PCR reads through MiXCR, one entry per CDR3 protein. The sample lists 100,000 to 150,000 distinct CDR3 sequences; 90% to 95% were seen once. The sample comprised CD8+ T cells from PBMCs. The receptors here all came from a human donor with multiple sclerosis.

The gene calls are TRBV14 and TRBJ2-3; no reliable D call. The V gene lost 1 base and the J gene lost 4 bases, with 9 bases spanning the gap. The CDR3 has 14 amino acids. Germline CDR1 is SGHDN and CDR2 is FVKESK. The DNA of the CDR3 is TGTGCCAGCAGCCAAGTCTTCGGGTCAGATACGCAGTATTTT. This codes for CASSQVFGSDTQYF.

The V and J genes are TRBV9 and TRBJ2-3, with D hard to call. V lost 0 bases, J lost 1 base, and 9 bases lay in between. In germline, CDR1 is SGDLS, CDR2 YYNGEE. The CDR3 is 15 amino acids. CDR3 protein: CASSVDKLGTDTQYF. CDR3 DNA sequence: TGTGCCAGCAGCGTAGACAAGCTCGGCACAGATACGCAGTATTTT. Together with reference TRBV9 and TRBJ2-3, the CDR3 gives the full variable domain: DSGVTQTPKHLITATGQRVTLRCSPRSGDLSVYWYQQSLDQGLQFLIQYYNGEERAKGNILERFSAQQFPDLHSELNLSSLELGDSALYFCASSVDKLGTDTQYFGPGTRLTVL.

This chain uses TRBV6-6 with TRBJ2-7; D unclear. Germline CDR1 reads MNHNY; CDR2 reads SVGAGI (reference sequence). V was cut by 8 bases and J by 2 bases, with 13 bases left in between. The CDR3 contains 13 residues. The CDR3 nucleotides read TGTGCCAGCCGTATGGCGCAGACCTACGAGCAGTACGTC. As protein: CASRMAQTYEQYV.

The rearrangement uses TRBV23-1 and TRBJ2-7; perhaps TRBD2 as D (6 bases). TRBV23-1 falls under the ORF class, with uncertain function. The CDR3 runs to 15 residues. V was cut by 7 bases and J by 3 bases, with 19 bases left in between. The CDR3, as DNA: TGCGCCAGCAAAGGGGACTCCCTTTTGGACTACGAGCAGTACTTC. Translated: CASKGDSLLDYEQYF.

To note about this clonotype: At one end, the junction sequence differs from germline, possibly due to a read error. The rearrangement uses TRBV9 and TRBJ2-5, with D possibly matching TRBD2 (5 bases). The CDR3 has 11 amino acids. Germline V gene lookup returns CDR1 SGDLS and CDR2 YYNGEE. The CDR3 nucleotides are TGTGCCAGCAGCCGTGGGGAGAGCCAGTACTTC. It translates to CASSRGESQYF.

The chain recombines TRBV20-1 with TRBJ2-1, with D possibly matching TRBD1 (5 bases). The CDR3 is 12 residues long. Trimming cost V 2 bases and J 5 bases, with 7 bases left between them. Per germline, CDR1 DFQATT and CDR2 SNEGSKA (reference sequence). CDR3 coding DNA: TGCAGTGCTAGAAGGGGCGACAATGAGCAGTTCTTC. Translation: CSARRGDNEQFF.

This clonotype was counted once. The V and J genes are TRBV7-8 and TRBJ1-5, with 7 bases that match TRBD1. The CDR3 extends over 15 amino acids. With V trimmed by 5 bases and J by 2 bases, 6 bases remained unmatched. From germline, CDR1 is SGHVS and CDR2 FQNEAQ. The CDR3 sequence: CASSRQGTGNQPQHF. CDR3 bases: TGTGCCAGCAGCCGACAGGGAACGGGCAATCAGCCCCAGCATTTT.

The chain has TRBV6-1 and TRBJ2-6; D gene ambiguous. Germline CDR1 and CDR2: MNHNS and SASEGT. Trimming took 6 bases from V and 4 from J, leaving 16 bases between them. The CDR3 length is 16 residues. The CDR3 bases are TGTGCCAGCAGCCGCCCAGATAGGTGGGGGGCCAACGTCCTGACTTTC. Amino acid sequence: CASSRPDRWGANVLTF.

This rearrangement joins TRBV9 to TRBJ2-2; TRBD1 might be the D (5 bases). Trimming removed 0 bases from V and 6 bases from J, with 12 bases in between. This CDR3 region has 15 residues. Germline assignment: CDR1 SGDLS and CDR2 YYNGEE. The DNA for the CDR3 is TGTGCCAGCAGCGTAGAGGGCAGGGTCGCCGGGGAGCTGTTTTTT. It encodes CASSVEGRVAGELFF. Full variable domain (remainder filled in from reference TRBV9 and TRBJ2-2): DSGVTQTPKHLITATGQRVTLRCSPRSGDLSVYWYQQSLDQGLQFLIQYYNGEERAKGNILERFSAQQFPDLHSELNLSSLELGDSALYFCASSVEGRVAGELFFGEGSRLTVL.

V and J are TRBV7-9 and TRBJ2-5, with 7 bases fitting TRBD1. This CDR3 contains 13 residues. V was pared by 5 bases and J by 5 bases, with 5 bases of the junction left unmatched. Germline V gives CDR1 SEHNR, CDR2 FQNEAQ (reference sequence). The CDR3 is CASSPGTAETQYF. In DNA, the CDR3 is TGTGCCAGCAGCCCCGGGACAGCGGAGACCCAGTACTTC.

The chain is built from TRBV6-1 and TRBJ2-1, with TRBD1 matching 7 bases. Germline assignment: CDR1 MNHNS and CDR2 SASEGT. This CDR3 has 14 amino acids. V was pared by 6 bases and J by 8 bases, with 10 bases of the junction left unmatched. The CDR3 DNA is TGTGCCAGCAGCGTCCTACAGGGGAACGATGAGCAGTTCTTC. Translation: CASSVLQGNDEQFF.

CDR3 in DNA: TGTGCCAGCAGCCGGACTAGCGGGAGGGTGGACGTC. This sequence encodes CASSRTSGRVDV. The genes are TRBV7-2 and TRBJ2-7; the match to TRBD2 covers 15 bases. Germline V gives CDR1 SGHTA, CDR2 FQGNSA. The CDR3 length is 12 residues.

The rearrangement uses TRBV15 and TRBJ2-6; 9 nucleotides line up with TRBD1. The CDR3 loop spans 16 amino acids. Losses at the gene ends were 5 bases for V and 2 bases for J; bases not matched to a gene: 4. The germline CDR1 and CDR2 sequences are LNHNV and YYDKDF (reference sequence). The DNA of the CDR3 is TGTGCCACCAGCGTCCGACAGGGGGCTGGGGCCAACGTCCTGACTTTC. It is translated as CATSVRQGAGANVLTF. The full variable domain, rest sourced from reference TRBV15 and TRBJ2-6, is DAMVIQNPRYQVTQFGKPVTLSCSQTLNHNVMYWYQQKSSQAPKLLFHYYDKDFNNEADTPDNFQSRRPNTSFCFLDIRSPGLGDTAMYLCATSVRQGAGANVLTFGAGSRLTVL.

The J gene is TRBJ2-7, the V gene TRBV7-2; 11 bases agree with TRBD2. The CDR3 sequence is 16 residues long. The germline V gene has CDR1 SGHTA and CDR2 FQGNSA. V was clipped by 1 base and J by 2 bases; unmatched bases: 4. CDR3 DNA sequence: TGTGCCAGCAGCTTAGTTGCTAGCGGGGGGACCTACGAGCAGTACTTC. Amino acid sequence: CASSLVASGGTYEQYF.

The chain links TRBV20-1 to TRBJ2-7; tentatively, D is TRBD1 (5 bases). Germline V CDR1 and CDR2: DFQATT, SNEGSKA (reference sequence). V gave up 3 bases and J gave up 4 bases, with 19 bases separating them. There are 15 residues in the CDR3. Here the CDR3 reads CSARGSRQPGYEQYF. CDR3 sequence (DNA): TGCAGTGCTAGGGGGTCCAGACAGCCAGGGTACGAGCAGTACTTC.

CDR3 sequence reads: CASSQEAGNYEQYF. For the CDR3, the DNA is TGTGCCAGCAGCCAAGAGGCGGGGAACTACGAGCAGTACTTC. V gene TRBV4-2 combines with J gene TRBJ2-7, with TRBD2 as a possible D gene (6 bases). Germline V lookup: CDR1 LGHNA, CDR2 YNFKEQ. V was shortened by 0 bases and J by 3 bases, with 9 bases between the two germline ends. CDR3 length: 14 amino acids.

The chain has TRBV5-1 and TRBJ2-2; the match to TRBD2 covers 7 bases. V shed 3 bases, J shed 2 bases, and the junction held 4 bases outside the gene matches. CDR3 length equals 15 residues. CDR1 and CDR2 from the germline V gene are SGHRS and YFSETQ. The CDR3 loop is CASSWTSLNTGELFF. The CDR3 DNA follows: TGCGCCAGCAGCTGGACTAGTCTCAACACCGGGGAGCTGTTTTTT.

The J gene is TRBJ2-3, the V gene TRBV12-3 or TRBV12-4; 8 nucleotides match TRBD2. The CDR3 has 16 amino acids. V lost 6 bases, J lost 2 bases, and 10 bases stayed unmatched. Written as DNA, the CDR3 is TGTGCCAGCAGAGGAGTCGGGACTAGGGACACAGATACGCAGTATTTT. Protein product: CASRGVGTRDTDTQYF.

In its sample, this clonotype was seen once. This chain uses TRBV24-1 with TRBJ2-1; a weak D match, TRBD1 (5 bases). The V and J ends lost 4 bases and 4 bases respectively, with 7 bases between them. The length of the CDR3 is 13 residues. From germline, CDR1 is KGHDR and CDR2 SFDVKD. CDR3 protein: CATSEAGYNEQFF. In DNA, the CDR3 is TGTGCCACCAGTGAAGCAGGGTACAATGAGCAGTTCTTC.

The chain combines TRBV9 with TRBJ2-3; D is uncertain. The CDR3 loop spans 13 amino acids. CDR1 is SGDLS, CDR2 YYNGEE, per germline. V lost 0 bases and J 5 bases, leaving 7 bases between the germline ends. For the CDR3, the DNA is TGTGCCAGCAGCGTAGTTGGTCGAGATACGCAGTATTTT. It codes for CASSVVGRDTQYF.

The chain links TRBV20-1 to TRBJ2-7; D is unresolved. CDR1 and CDR2 (germline): DFQATT, SNEGSKA (reference sequence). The CDR3 is 13 residues long. The V end lost 3 bases, the J end lost 3 bases, and 12 bases lay between the germline ends. The CDR3 protein is CSARVTGNYEQYF. The DNA for the CDR3 is TGCAGTGCTAGGGTCACCGGTAACTACGAGCAGTACTTC.

This chain's CDR3 is CASSNRQGSPPNIQYF. CDR3 bases: TGTGCCAGCAGCAATCGACAGGGCTCCCCCCCAAACATTCAGTACTTC. The J gene is TRBJ2-4, the V gene TRBV11-2, with TRBD1 matching over 7 bases. Germline CDR1 and CDR2: SGHAT and FQNNGV. With V trimmed by 5 bases and J by 6 bases, 13 bases remained unmatched. The CDR3 runs to 16 residues.

The chain's CDR3 is CASSPRTIRRETQYF. In DNA, the CDR3 is TGTGCCAGTAGTCCAAGGACGATCAGGCGAGAGACCCAGTACTTC. This chain links TRBV19 with TRBJ2-5; D is uncertain. The CDR3 extends over 15 amino acids. Germline CDR1 is LNHDA and CDR2 is SQIVND (reference sequence). Trimming removed 5 bases from V and 4 bases from J, with 17 bases in between.

The chain uses TRBV7-8 and TRBJ2-3; D is uncertain. The V gene's germline CDR1 is SGHVS and CDR2 FQNEAQ. V shed 5 bases and J shed 3 bases, with 24 bases lying between them. The CDR3 runs to 18 residues. The CDR3 nucleotides read TGTGCCAGCAGCAACCCCCCTGGAGCGCACCTTAGTACAGATACGCAGTATTTT. It specifies CASSNPPGAHLSTDTQYF.

The chain recombines TRBV30 with TRBJ2-2, with D tentatively TRBD1 (6 bases). The germline gives CDR1 GTSNPN, CDR2 SVGIG (reference sequence). This CDR3 is 13 amino acids long. V lost 8 bases and J 6 bases, leaving 16 bases between the germline ends. This CDR3 is CAHPGPGAGELFF. DNA for the CDR3: TGTGCCCACCCCGGGCCAGGGGCCGGGGAGCTGTTTTTT.

This rearrangement joins TRBV28 to TRBJ2-5; D is unresolved. This CDR3 has 14 residues. Germline-derived CDR1 and CDR2 are MDHEN and SYDVKM. Trimming took 5 bases from V and 5 from J, leaving 15 bases between them. CDR3 nucleotides: TGTGCCAGCAGTGCGCAAAGTAGTTTGGAGACCCAGTACTTC. This sequence encodes CASSAQSSLETQYF. Filled out from reference TRBV28 and TRBJ2-5, the complete variable domain reads DVKVTQSSRYLVKRTGEKVFLECVQDMDHENMFWYRQDPGLGLRLIYFSYDVKMKEKGDIPEGYSVSREKKERFSLILESASTNQTSMYLCASSAQSSLETQYFGPGTRLLVL.

This clonotype has a single count. The chain combines TRBV7-2 with TRBJ1-1; D perhaps matches TRBD1 (5 bases). Germline CDR1 and CDR2: SGHTA and FQGNSA. Trimming pared 4 bases from V and 4 bases from J, leaving 16 bases between. There are 15 residues in the CDR3. The CDR3 nucleotides are TGTGCCAGCAGCTCACCTCTTGGGGGTGGCACTGAAGCTTTCTTT. This gives the protein CASSSPLGGGTEAFF.

The chain joins TRBV12-3 or TRBV12-4 to TRBJ1-1; D gene unclear. Trimming pared 8 bases from V and 1 base from J, leaving 17 bases between. The CDR3 runs to 15 residues. In DNA, the CDR3 is TGTGCCAGCCTTACCCGCTCGGACGCGAACACTGAAGCTTTCTTT. It codes for CASLTRSDANTEAFF.

The chain is built from TRBV19 and TRBJ2-3; tentatively, D is TRBD1 (6 bases). The CDR3 loop spans 13 amino acids. Germline V gene data show CDR1 as LNHDA and CDR2 as SQIVND (reference sequence). The V and J ends lost 2 bases and 6 bases respectively, with 9 bases between them. The CDR3 spells CASSIYRADTQYF. For the CDR3, the DNA is TGTGCCAGTAGTATATACAGGGCGGATACGCAGTATTTT.